Shown below are 3 T cell receptor beta chains from a single sample sequenced in a study of spatial heterogeneity in lung cancer. Study conclusions and caveats: Expanded intratumoral alpha and beta TCR counts tracked tumor mutation counts.

No antigen has been assigned to these receptors. TCRdb used MiXCR to reprocess the 5' RACE reads, holding one entry per CDR3 protein. The sample comprises 16,000 or so distinct CDR3 sequences, around 5.5% of which are singletons, and 10% rests with the top ten. Indicated time point: sample taken at primary tumor resection. This material consisted of lung tumor tissue, taken at surgery. The receptors originated from a female donor with early-stage non-small cell lung cancer.

This clonotype was picked up many times. This beta chain is a stray sequence in a library constructed for alpha chains; its clone size is not meaningful. V is TRBV7-9 and J is TRBJ1-5; D is unclear. The CDR3 runs to 13 residues. Germline V gene data show CDR1 as SEHNR and CDR2 as FQNEAQ (reference sequence). V lost 1 base to trimming and J lost 5 bases, with 6 bases between them. CDR3 DNA: TGTGCCAGCAGCTTAGAACGTGATCAGCCCCAGCATTTT. It codes for CASSLERDQPQHF.

This clonotype occurred many times. Being off target in a library aimed at alpha chains, this beta chain has a size of little meaning. The rearrangement joins TRBV5-6 to TRBJ2-3; the D gene is possibly TRBD1 (5 bases). This CDR3 is 15 amino acids long. V gave up 4 bases and J gave up 1 base, with 13 bases separating them. Germline V gives CDR1 SGHDT, CDR2 YYEEEE. In DNA form, the CDR3 reads TGTGCCAGCAGCGTAACCGGACACCGCACAGATACGCAGTATTTT. This translates into CASSVTGHRTDTQYF.

This clonotype was counted ten times or more. This beta chain slipped into a library made for alpha chains as a stray read, so its size is not meaningful. V gene TRBV29-1 combines with J gene TRBJ2-7, with D possibly TRBD1 on 6 matching bases. The CDR3 is 16 residues long. The V and J ends lost 2 bases and 1 base respectively, with 18 bases between them. Germline CDR1 is SQVTM and CDR2 is ANQGSEA. CDR3 nucleotides: TGCAGCGTTGAAACCAGCCCGACAGGAGAATCCTACGAGCAGTACTTC. Translation: CSVETSPTGESYEQYF.